This T cell receptor beta chain emerged from a study of blood T cell repertoires in COVID-19 (TCRdb year 2020). For the wider study: The collaborator samples originated in the United States, Italy and Spain and spanned the acute and convalescent phases of COVID-19. The prospective study material was composed of cDNA or gDNA derived from T cells, B-cell-depleted T cells, or PBMCs. Subjects who had been exposed to COVID-19, were actively infected with it, or had recovered from it provided the deeply sampled blood TCRbeta repertoires that made up the dataset. The repertoires were made available in a free public database intended to serve as a resource for research on the immune response to SARS-CoV-2. Samples were obtained from the ongoing ImmuneRACE study (first 160 participants) and from roughly 1,300 subjects provided by 6 global collaborators. Nearly every sample came with metadata listing a de-identified subject ID, COVID-19 status, age in years and sex. Where HLA class I and class II types were available, the types were taken from metadata supplied by the sample provider, not from assay-based typing.

Each collaborating institution followed its own protocols to collect whole blood in K2EDTA tubes. Collaborator samples were shipped for TCRbeta analysis as frozen whole blood, isolated PBMCs, or DNA extracted from either sample type. The junction shows trimming of 3 bases on V and 8 bases on J, plus 13 bases between the germline ends. CDR1 and CDR2, looked up from the germline V gene (reference sequence), are LNHDA and SQIVND. The CDR3, cysteine through phenylalanine, is 13 amino acids long. Solely the CDR3 DNA is kept, with 39 bases framed from the first base. Overall study results and their limits: How much clinical and demographic metadata was included differed by source and by participant, and the metadata was provided uncurated.

TCRbeta CDR3 regions were amplified from genomic DNA using the immunoSEQ Assay, a bias-controlled multiplex PCR. Processing in the source paper ran as follows. Nucleated cell counts per sample were estimated from amplification of reference gene primers within the assay. Sequence reads were collapsed and filtered to measure the absolute abundance of every unique TCRbeta CDR3 rearrangement. For each sample, productive Simpson clonality was calculated as the square root of Simpson's diversity index over productive rearrangements. Sourced from immuneACCESS, this table was stored by TCRdb with only in-frame sequences that have V and J called. A share of the clones is absent; for the studies checked, an unresolved V gene accounts for under half, and the remainder has no known explanation. V and J calls and clone size are copied from that table; D and trimming were computed from the DNA. The sample table contains fewer than 250,000 clones; only one count was recorded for roughly 80% of them. About 2.3% of the sample lies in the top ten.

On this clone: The antigen this receptor binds is unknown. No much larger clonotype is one base removed from it; base qualities were not supplied.

In this chain, TRBV19 is recombined with TRBJ1-2, with the D gene not confidently named. The sample consisted of peripheral blood. This clonotype originated in a woman in her thirties or forties with active or convalescent COVID-19. The sequenced DNA: TGTGCCAGTAGTATGAACCCAGATACAGGCTACACCTTC. The resulting protein is CASSMNPDTGYTF.